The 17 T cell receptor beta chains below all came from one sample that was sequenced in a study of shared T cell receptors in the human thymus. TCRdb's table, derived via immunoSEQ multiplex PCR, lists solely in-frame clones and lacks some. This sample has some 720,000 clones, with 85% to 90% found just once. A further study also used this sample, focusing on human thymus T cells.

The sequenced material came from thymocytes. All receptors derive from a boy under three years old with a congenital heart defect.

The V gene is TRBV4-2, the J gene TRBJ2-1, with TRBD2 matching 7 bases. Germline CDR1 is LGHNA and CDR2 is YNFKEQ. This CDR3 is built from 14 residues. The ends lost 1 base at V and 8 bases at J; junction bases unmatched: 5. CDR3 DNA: TGTGCCAGCAGCCAAGGAGGACGGGGGGATGAGCAGTTCTTC. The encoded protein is CASSQGGRGDEQFF.

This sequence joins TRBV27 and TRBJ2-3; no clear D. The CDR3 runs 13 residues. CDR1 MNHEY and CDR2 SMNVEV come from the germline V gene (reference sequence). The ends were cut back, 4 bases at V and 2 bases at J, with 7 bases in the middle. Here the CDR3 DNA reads TGTGCCAGCAGTTGGAGCTACACAGATACGCAGTATTTT. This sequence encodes CASSWSYTDTQYF.

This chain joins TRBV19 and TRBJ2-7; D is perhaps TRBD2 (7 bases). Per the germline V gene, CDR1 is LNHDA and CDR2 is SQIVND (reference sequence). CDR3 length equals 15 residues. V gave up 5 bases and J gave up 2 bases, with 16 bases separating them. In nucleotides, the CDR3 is TGTGCCAGTAGTTCAGGGAGGGGGACCCCCTACGAGCAGTACTTC. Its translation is CASSSGRGTPYEQYF. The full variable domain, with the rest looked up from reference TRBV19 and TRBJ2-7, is DGGITQSPKYLFRKEGQNVTLSCEQNLNHDAMYWYRQDPGQGLRLIYYSQIVNDFQKGDIAEGYSVSREKKESFPLTVTSAQKNPTAFYLCASSSGRGTPYEQYFGPGTRLTVT.

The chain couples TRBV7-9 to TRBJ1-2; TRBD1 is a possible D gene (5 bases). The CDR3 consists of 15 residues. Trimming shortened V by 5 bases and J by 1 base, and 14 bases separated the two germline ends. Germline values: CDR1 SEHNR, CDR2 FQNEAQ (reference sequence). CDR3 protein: CASSPEGQINYGYTF. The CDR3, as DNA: TGTGCCAGCAGCCCGGAGGGGCAAATTAACTATGGCTACACCTTC. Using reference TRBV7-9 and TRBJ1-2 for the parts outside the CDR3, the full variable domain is DTGVSQNPRHKITKRGQNVTFRCDPISEHNRLYWYRQTLGQGPEFLTYFQNEAQLEKSRLLSDRFSAERPKGSFSTLEIQRTEQGDSAMYLCASSPEGQINYGYTFGSGTRLTVV.

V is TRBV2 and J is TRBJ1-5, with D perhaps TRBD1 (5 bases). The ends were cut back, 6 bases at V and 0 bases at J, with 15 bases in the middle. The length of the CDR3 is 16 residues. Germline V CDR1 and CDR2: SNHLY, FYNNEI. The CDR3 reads CASRRKGPYSNQPQHF. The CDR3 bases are TGTGCCAGCAGGAGGAAGGGGCCCTATAGCAATCAGCCCCAGCATTTT.

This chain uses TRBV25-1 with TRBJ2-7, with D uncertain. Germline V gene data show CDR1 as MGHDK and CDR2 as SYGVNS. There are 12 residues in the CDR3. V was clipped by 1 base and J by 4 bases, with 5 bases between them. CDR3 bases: TGTGCCAGCAGTGAATCTCGGTACGAGCAGTACTTC. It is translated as CASSESRYEQYF.

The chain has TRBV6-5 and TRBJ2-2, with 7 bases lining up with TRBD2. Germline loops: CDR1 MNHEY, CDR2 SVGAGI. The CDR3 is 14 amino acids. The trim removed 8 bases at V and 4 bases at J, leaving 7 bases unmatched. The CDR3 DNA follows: TGTGCCAGCCGCGAGCTAGCGGTCACCGGGGAGCTGTTTTTT. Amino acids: CASRELAVTGELFF.

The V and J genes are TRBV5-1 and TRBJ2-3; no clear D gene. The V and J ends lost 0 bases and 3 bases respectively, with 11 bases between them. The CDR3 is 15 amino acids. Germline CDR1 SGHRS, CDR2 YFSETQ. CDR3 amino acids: CASSLGLARTDTQYF. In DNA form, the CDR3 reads TGCGCCAGCAGCTTGGGGTTAGCCAGAACAGATACGCAGTATTTT.

The CDR3 protein is CASSQEGKQGFHEKLFF. For the CDR3, the DNA is TGCGCCAGCAGCCAAGAAGGGAAACAGGGATTTCATGAAAAACTGTTTTTT. The rearrangement joins TRBV4-1 to TRBJ1-4; D is perhaps TRBD1 (6 bases). This CDR3 has 17 amino acids. The V end was cut by 0 bases, the J end by 6 bases, with 17 bases between. CDR1 MGHRA and CDR2 YSYEKL come from the germline V gene.

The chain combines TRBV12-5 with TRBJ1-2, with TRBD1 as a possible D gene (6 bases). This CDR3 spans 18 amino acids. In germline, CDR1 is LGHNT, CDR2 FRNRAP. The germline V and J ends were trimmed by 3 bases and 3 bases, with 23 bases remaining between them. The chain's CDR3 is CASGFLRQAQHGDYGYTF. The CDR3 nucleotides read TGTGCTAGTGGTTTCCTTCGACAGGCCCAACACGGAGACTATGGCTACACCTTC.

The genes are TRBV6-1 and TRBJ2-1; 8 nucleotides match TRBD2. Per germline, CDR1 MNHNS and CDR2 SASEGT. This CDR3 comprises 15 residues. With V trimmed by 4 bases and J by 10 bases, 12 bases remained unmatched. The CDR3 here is CASSVGTRKWCEQFF. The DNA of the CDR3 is TGTGCCAGCAGTGTAGGGACTAGAAAGTGGTGCGAGCAGTTCTTC.

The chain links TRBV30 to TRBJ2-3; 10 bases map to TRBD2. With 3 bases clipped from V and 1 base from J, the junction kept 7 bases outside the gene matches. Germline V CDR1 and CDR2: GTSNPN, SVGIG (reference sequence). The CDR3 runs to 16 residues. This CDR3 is CAWRRLAGVGTDTQYF. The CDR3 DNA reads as TGTGCCTGGAGGCGTCTAGCGGGAGTGGGCACAGATACGCAGTATTTT.

As DNA, the CDR3 is TGTGCCAGCAGCTTAGTCCTTGCGCTAGCGGCCTACGAGCAGTACTTC. This encodes CASSLVLALAAYEQYF. The chain carries TRBV7-2 and TRBJ2-7, with 7 bases lining up with TRBD2. Per germline, CDR1 SGHTA and CDR2 FQGNSA. J gave up 2 bases and V 1 base, and 8 bases lay outside the gene matches. The CDR3 has 16 amino acids. Full variable domain (rest looked up from reference TRBV7-2 and TRBJ2-7): GAGVSQSPSNKVTEKGKDVELRCDPISGHTALYWYRQSLGQGLEFLIYFQGNSAPDKSGLPSDRFSAERTGGSVSTLTIQRTQQEDSAVYLCASSLVLALAAYEQYFGPGTRLTVT.

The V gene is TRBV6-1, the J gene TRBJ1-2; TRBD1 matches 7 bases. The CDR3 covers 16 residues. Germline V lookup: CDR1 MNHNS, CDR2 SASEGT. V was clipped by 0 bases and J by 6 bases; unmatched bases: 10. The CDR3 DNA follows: TGTGCCAGCAGTGAAGCCAAACACAGGGGTGGAAATGGCTACACCTTC. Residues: CASSEAKHRGGNGYTF.

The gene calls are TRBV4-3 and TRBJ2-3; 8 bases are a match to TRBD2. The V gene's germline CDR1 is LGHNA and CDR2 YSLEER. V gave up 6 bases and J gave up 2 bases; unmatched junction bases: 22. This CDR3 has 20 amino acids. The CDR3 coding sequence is TGCGCCAGCAGTCCCAGAGGAGCGGGAGCTTTAGGCGTGATCACAGATACGCAGTATTTT. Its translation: CASSPRGAGALGVITDTQYF.

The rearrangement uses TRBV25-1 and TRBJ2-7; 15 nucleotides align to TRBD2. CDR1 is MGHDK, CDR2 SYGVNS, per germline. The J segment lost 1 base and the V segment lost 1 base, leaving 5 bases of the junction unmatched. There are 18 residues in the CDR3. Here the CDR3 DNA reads TGTGCCAGCAGTGAATCAGGGACTAGCGGGAGGCCTTCCTACGAGCAGTACTTC. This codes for CASSESGTSGRPSYEQYF.

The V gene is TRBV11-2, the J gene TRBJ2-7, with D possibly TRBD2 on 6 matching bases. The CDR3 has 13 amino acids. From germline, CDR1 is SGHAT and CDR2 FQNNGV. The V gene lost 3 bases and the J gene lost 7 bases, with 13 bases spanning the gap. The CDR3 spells CASSFSQRAEQYF. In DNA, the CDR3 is TGTGCCAGCAGCTTTTCCCAGCGGGCTGAGCAGTACTTC.